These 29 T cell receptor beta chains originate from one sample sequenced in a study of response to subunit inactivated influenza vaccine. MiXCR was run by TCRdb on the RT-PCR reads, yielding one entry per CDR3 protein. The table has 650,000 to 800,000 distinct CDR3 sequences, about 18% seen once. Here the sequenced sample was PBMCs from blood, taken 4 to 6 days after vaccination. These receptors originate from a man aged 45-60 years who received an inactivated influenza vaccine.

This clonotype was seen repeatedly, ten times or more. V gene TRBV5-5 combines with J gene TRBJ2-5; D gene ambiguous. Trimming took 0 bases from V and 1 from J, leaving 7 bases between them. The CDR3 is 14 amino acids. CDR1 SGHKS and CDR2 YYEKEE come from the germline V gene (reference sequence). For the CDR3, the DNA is TGTGCCAGCAGCTTGGGACATACCCAAGAGACCCAGTACTTC. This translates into CASSLGHTQETQYF.

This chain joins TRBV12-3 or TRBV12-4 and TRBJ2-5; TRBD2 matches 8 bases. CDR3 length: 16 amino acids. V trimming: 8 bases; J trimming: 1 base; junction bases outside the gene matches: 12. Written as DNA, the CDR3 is TGTGCCAGCCGCCTGGGTAGCGGGGCGCCCCAAGAGACCCAGTACTTC. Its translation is CASRLGSGAPQETQYF.

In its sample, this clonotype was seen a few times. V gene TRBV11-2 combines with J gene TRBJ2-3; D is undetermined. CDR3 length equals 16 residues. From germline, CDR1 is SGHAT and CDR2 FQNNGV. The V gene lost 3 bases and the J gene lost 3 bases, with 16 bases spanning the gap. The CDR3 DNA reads TGTGCCAGCAGCTTCGTGATGGTGGTCGGAACAGATACGCAGTATTTT. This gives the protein CASSFVMVVGTDTQYF.

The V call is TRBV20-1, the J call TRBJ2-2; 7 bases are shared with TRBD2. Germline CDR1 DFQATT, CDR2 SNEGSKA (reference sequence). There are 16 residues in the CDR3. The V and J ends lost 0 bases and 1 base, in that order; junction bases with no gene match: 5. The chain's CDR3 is CSARDLGGMNTGELFF. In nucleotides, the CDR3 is TGCAGTGCTAGAGATCTGGGGGGGATGAACACCGGGGAGCTGTTTTTT.

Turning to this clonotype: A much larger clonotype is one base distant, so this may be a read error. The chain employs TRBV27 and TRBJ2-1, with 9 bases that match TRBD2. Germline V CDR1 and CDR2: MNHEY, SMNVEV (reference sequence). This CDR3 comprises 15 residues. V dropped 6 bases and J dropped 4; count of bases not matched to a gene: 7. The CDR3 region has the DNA TGTGCCAGCAGATTTTCTCTAGCGGGGTACAATGAGCAGTTCTTC. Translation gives CASRFSLAGYNEQFF.

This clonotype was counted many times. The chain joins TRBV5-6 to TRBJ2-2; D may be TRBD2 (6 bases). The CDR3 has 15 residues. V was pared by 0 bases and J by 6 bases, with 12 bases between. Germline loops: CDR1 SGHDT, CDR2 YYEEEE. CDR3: CASSLGGTMSGELFF. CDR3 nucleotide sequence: TGTGCCAGCAGCTTGGGCGGGACCATGTCCGGGGAGCTGTTTTTT.

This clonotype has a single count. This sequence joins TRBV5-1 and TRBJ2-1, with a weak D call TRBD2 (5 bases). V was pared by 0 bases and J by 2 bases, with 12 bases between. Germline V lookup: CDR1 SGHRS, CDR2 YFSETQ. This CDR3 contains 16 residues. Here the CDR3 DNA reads TGCGCCAGCAGCTTGGATCCTAGCCGGCCCTACAATGAGCAGTTCTTC. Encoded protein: CASSLDPSRPYNEQFF.

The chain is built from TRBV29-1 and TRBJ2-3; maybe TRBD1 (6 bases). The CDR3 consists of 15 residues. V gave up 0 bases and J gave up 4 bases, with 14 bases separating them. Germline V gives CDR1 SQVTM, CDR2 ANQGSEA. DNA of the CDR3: TGCAGCGTTGAAGATCCTTGGACAGCCTCAGATACGCAGTATTTT. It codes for CSVEDPWTASDTQYF.

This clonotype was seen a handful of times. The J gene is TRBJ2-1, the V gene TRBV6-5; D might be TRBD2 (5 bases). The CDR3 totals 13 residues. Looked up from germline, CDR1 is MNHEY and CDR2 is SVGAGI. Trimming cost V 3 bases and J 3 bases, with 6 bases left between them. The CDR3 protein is CASSYRDYNEQFF. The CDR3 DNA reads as TGTGCCAGCAGTTATCGGGACTACAATGAGCAGTTCTTC.

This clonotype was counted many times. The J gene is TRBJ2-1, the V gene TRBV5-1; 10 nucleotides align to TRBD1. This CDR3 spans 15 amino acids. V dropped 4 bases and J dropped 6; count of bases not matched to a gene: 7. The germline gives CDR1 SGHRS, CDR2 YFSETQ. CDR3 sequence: CASSPHGTGVNEQFF. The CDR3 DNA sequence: TGCGCCAGCAGCCCACATGGGACAGGGGTCAATGAGCAGTTCTTC.

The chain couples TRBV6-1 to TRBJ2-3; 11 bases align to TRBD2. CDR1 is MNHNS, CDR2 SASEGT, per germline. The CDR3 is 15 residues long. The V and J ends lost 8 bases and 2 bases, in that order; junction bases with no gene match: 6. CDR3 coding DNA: TGTGCCAGCGGGAGTAGCGGGGGGGCCACAGATACGCAGTATTTT. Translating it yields CASGSSGGATDTQYF.

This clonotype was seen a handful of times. The CDR3 is CASSLAGLGGRGNQPQHF. CDR3 coding DNA: TGTGCCAGCAGCTTAGCGGGGCTCGGCGGTCGAGGCAATCAGCCCCAGCATTTT. The chain links TRBV7-6 to TRBJ1-5; D is possibly TRBD1 (5 bases). The V end lost 0 bases, the J end lost 2 bases, and 17 bases lay between the germline ends. This CDR3 contains 18 residues. Germline CDR1 SGHVS, CDR2 FNYEAQ.

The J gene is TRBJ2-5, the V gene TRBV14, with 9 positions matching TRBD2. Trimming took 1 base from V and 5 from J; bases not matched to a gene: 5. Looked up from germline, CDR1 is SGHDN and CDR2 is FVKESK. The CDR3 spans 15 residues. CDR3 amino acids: CASSQVRGGRETQYF. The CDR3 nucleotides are TGTGCCAGCAGCCAAGTGCGGGGGGGCCGGGAGACCCAGTACTTC.

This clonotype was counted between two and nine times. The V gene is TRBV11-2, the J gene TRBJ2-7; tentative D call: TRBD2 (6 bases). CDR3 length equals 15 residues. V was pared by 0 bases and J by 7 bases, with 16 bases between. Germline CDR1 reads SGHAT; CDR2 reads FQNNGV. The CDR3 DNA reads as TGTGCCAGCAGCTTAGATCAAGGGACTCCGAGGGAGCAGTACTTC. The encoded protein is CASSLDQGTPREQYF.

CDR3: CASSNYGGGGGYEQYF. CDR3 in DNA: TGTGCCAGCAGCAATTACGGGGGGGGTGGAGGCTACGAGCAGTACTTC. The rearrangement uses TRBV11-2 and TRBJ2-7; TRBD2 matches at 8 bases. This CDR3 contains 16 residues. Per germline, CDR1 SGHAT and CDR2 FQNNGV. The V gene end was trimmed by 5 bases and the J gene end by 3 bases; junction bases not matched to a gene: 12.

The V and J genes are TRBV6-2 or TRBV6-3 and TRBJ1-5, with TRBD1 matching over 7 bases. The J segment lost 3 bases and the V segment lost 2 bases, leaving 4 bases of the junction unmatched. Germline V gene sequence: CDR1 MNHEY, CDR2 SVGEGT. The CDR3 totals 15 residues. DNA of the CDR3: TGTGCCAGCAGTTACCGACAGGGATACAATCAGCCCCAGCATTTT. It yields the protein CASSYRQGYNQPQHF.

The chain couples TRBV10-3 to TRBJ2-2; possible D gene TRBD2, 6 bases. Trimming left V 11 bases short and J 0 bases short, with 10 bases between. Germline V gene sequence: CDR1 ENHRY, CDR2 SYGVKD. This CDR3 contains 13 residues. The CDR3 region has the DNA TGTGCCGTCGGCGGGACGAACACCGGGGAGCTGTTTTTT. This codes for CAVGGTNTGELFF.

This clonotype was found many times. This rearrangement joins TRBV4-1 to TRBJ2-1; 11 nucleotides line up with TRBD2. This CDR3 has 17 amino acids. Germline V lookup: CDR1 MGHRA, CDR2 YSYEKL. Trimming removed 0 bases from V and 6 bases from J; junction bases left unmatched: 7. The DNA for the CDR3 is TGCGCCAGCAGCCAAGACCCAACAGGGACTAGCGGCAATGAGCAGTTCTTC. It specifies CASSQDPTGTSGNEQFF.

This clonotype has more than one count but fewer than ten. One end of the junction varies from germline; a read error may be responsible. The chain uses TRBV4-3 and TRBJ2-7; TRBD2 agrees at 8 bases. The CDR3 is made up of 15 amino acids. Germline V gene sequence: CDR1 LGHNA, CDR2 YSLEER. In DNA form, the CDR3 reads TGCGCCAGCAGCCAAGATGCACTAGCGGCTTCGCCCCAGGCCTTC. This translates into CASSQDALAASPQAF.

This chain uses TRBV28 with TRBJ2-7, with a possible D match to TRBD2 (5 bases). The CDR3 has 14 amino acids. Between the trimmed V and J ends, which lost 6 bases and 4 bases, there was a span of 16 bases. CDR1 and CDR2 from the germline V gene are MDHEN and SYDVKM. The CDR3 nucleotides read TGTGCCAGCAGCCCCTTAACCCGGGAATACGAGCAGTACTTC. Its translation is CASSPLTREYEQYF.

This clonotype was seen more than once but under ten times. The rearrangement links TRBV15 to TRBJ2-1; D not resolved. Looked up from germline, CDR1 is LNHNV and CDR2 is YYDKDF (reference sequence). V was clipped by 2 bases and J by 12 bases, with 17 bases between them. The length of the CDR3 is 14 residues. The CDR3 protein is CATSRKDEMRWQFF. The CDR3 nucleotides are TGTGCCACCAGCAGAAAGGACGAGATGAGGTGGCAGTTCTTC.

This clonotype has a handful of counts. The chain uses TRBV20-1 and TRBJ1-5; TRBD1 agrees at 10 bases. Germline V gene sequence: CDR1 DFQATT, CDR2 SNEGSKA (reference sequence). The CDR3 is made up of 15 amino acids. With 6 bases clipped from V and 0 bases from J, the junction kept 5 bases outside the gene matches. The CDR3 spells CSATGQGISNQPQHF. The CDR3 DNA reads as TGCAGTGCAACGGGACAGGGGATTAGCAATCAGCCCCAGCATTTT.

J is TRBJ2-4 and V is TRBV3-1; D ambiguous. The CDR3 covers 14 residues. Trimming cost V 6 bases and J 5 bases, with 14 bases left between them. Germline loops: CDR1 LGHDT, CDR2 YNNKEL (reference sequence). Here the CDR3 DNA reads TGTGCCAGCAGTAATCGGGCCTATCAAAACATTCAGTACTTC. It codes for CASSNRAYQNIQYF. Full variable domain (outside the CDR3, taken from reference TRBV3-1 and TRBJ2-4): DTAVSQTPKYLVTQMGNDKSIKCEQNLGHDTMYWYKQDSKKFLKIMFSYNNKELIINETVPNRFSPKSPDKAHLNLHINSLELGDSAVYFCASSNRAYQNIQYFGAGTRLSVL.

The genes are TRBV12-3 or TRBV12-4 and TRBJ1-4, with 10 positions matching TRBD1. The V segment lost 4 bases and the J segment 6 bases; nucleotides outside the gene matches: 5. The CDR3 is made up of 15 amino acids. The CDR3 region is CASSSTGGGYEKLFF. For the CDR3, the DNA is TGTGCCAGCAGTTCGACAGGGGGCGGATATGAAAAACTGTTTTTT.

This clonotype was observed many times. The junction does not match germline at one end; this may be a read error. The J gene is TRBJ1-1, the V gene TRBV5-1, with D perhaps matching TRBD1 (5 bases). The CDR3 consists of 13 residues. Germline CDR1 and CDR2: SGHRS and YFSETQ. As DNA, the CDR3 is TGTGCCAGCAGCCCGGGACTGAACACTGAAGCTTTCTTT. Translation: CASSPGLNTEAFF.

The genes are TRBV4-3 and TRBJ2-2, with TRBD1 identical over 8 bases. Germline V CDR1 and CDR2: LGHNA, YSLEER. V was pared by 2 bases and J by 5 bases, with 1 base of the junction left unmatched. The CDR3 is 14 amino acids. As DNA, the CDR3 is TGCGCCAGCAGCCAAACAGGGGGGACCGGGGAGCTGTTTTTT. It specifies CASSQTGGTGELFF.

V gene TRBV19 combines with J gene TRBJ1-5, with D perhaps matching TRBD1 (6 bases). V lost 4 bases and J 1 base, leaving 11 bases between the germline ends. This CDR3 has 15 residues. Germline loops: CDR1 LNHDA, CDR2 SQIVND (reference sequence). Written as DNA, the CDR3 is TGTGCCAGTAGTACAACAGGGCAGAGCAATCAGCCCCAGCATTTT. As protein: CASSTTGQSNQPQHF. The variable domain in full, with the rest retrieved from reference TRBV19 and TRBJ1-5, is DGGITQSPKYLFRKEGQNVTLSCEQNLNHDAMYWYRQDPGQGLRLIYYSQIVNDFQKGDIAEGYSVSREKKESFPLTVTSAQKNPTAFYLCASSTTGQSNQPQHFGDGTRLSIL.

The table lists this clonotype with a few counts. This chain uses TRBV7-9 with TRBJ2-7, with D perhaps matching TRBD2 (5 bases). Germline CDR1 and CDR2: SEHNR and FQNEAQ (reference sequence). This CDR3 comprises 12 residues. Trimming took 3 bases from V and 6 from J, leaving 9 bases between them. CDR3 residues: CASSLRDGEQYF. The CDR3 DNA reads TGTGCCAGCAGCTTGAGGGATGGCGAGCAGTACTTC.

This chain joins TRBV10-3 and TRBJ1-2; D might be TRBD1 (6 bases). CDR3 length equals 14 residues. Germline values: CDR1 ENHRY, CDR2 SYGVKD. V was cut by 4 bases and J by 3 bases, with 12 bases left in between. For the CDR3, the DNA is TGTGCCATCAGTGGGGGACAAGCGGACTATGGCTACACCTTC. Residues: CAISGGQADYGYTF.